This TCR beta chain stems from a study of blood T cell repertoires in COVID-19. Turning to the study itself: In each case, the material was cDNA or gDNA derived from T cells, B-cell-depleted T cells, or PBMCs.

CDR1 and CDR2 (germline): KGHSH, LQKENI. The CDR3 length is 13 residues. The V gene lost 3 bases and the J gene lost 3 bases, with 9 bases spanning the gap. Original analysis: Nucleated cell number was recorded as an estimate derived from reference gene primer amplification. TCRdb's table, derived via immunoSEQ multiplex PCR, lists solely in-frame clones and lacks some. The DNA was the basis for D and trimming; V, J and clone size are from that table. The sample contains about 330,000 clones, 65% to 90% of which appear only once. The chain combines TRBV18 with TRBJ2-7, with D unresolved. The sequence came from a human donor in a cohort sampled during active COVID-19. Input material: peripheral blood. As DNA, the CDR3 is TGTGCCAGCTCACCTTCCGCCAGCTACGAGCAGTACTTC. Translating gives CASSPSASYEQYF. Looking up the rest from reference TRBV18 and TRBJ2-7 gives the full variable domain: NAGVMQNPRHLVRRRGQEARLRCSPMKGHSHVYWYRQLPEEGLKFMVYLQKENIIDESGMPKERFSAEFPKEGPSILRIQQVVRGDSAAYFCASSPSASYEQYFGPGTRLTVT.